These 29 T cell receptor beta chains originate from one sample sequenced in a study of glioma-infiltrating T cells. TCR alpha and beta CDR3 regions were amplified from RNA using iRepertoire nested multiplex PCR. TCRdb independently ran MiXCR on the multiplex PCR reads; one entry per CDR3 protein. The profile shows around 90,000 distinct CDR3 sequences, approximately 39% of them singletons. Sample: glioma tissue, nonneoplastic brain tissue, or PBMCs (not recorded which). These TCRs come from a human donor with low-grade glioma or glioblastoma, undergoing nonglioma brain surgery, or in good health (not recorded which).

Of note for this clonotype: One end of the junction is discordant with germline, which a read error may explain. The chain uses TRBV6-2 or TRBV6-3 and TRBJ2-1; D is unresolved. The CDR3 is 9 amino acids. Looked up from germline, CDR1 is MNHEY and CDR2 is SVGEGT. The CDR3 protein is CASNVGQLF. The DNA of the CDR3 is TGTGCCAGCAATGTAGGGCAACTCTTC.

This chain's CDR3 is CASRPNPTSGNYEQYF. The CDR3 region has the DNA TGTGCCAGCAGGCCTAACCCGACTAGCGGCAACTACGAGCAGTACTTC. The chain has TRBV6-5 and TRBJ2-7, with 9 bases aligning to TRBD2. The CDR3 is 16 residues long. Germline V gene sequence: CDR1 MNHEY, CDR2 SVGAGI. Trimming removed 6 bases from V and 3 bases from J; junction bases left unmatched: 12.

Details on this clonotype: A much larger clone lies a single base off, so this may be a read error. This chain connects TRBV7-3 to TRBJ1-2; 7 positions match TRBD1. The CDR3 extends over 15 amino acids. CDR1 SGHTA and CDR2 FQGTGA come from the germline V gene. The CDR3: CASSLEPRGGPGYTF. CDR3 DNA sequence: TGCGCCAGCAGCTTGGAGCCCAGGGGGGGCCCTGGCTACACCTTC. Based on the CDR3 plus reference TRBV7-3 and TRBJ1-2, the full variable domain is GAGVSQTPSNKVTEKGKYVELRCDPISGHTALYWYRQSLGQGPEFLIYFQGTGAADDSGLPNDRFFAVRPEGSVSTLKIQRTERGDSAVYLCASSLEPRGGPGYTFGSGTRLTVV.

In this sample, this clonotype turned up many times. The rearrangement joins TRBV5-1 to TRBJ1-1, with TRBD1 matching over 11 bases. From germline, CDR1 is SGHRS and CDR2 YFSETQ. Trimming took 2 bases from V and 5 from J; bases not matched to a gene: 2. This CDR3 comprises 14 residues. This CDR3 reads CASSFGTGGTEAFF. The CDR3 region has the DNA TGCGCCAGCAGCTTTGGGACAGGGGGGACTGAAGCTTTCTTT.

This clonotype was detected only a few times. A much more abundant neighbour one base away suggests this may be a read error. The chain uses TRBV18 and TRBJ2-1; possibly TRBD1 for D (5 bases). Germline V lookup: CDR1 KGHSH, CDR2 LQKENI. The CDR3 sequence is 15 residues long. The CDR3 is CASSPGLISYNKQFF. The CDR3 nucleotides read TGTGCCAGCTCACCGGGGCTAATCTCCTACAATAAGCAGTTCTTC.

This clonotype was observed at least ten times. This chain connects TRBV6-6 to TRBJ2-2; D remains ambiguous. Between the trimmed V and J ends, which lost 2 bases and 0 bases, there was a span of 13 bases. CDR3 size: 17 residues. CDR1 is MNHNY and CDR2 is SVGAGI in the germline V gene (reference sequence). CDR3 sequence reads: CASSYLDPKSNTGELFF. CDR3 sequence (DNA): TGTGCCAGCAGTTACCTAGACCCTAAGTCGAACACCGGGGAGCTGTTTTTT.

As to this clonotype: Germline and junction disagree at one end, which may indicate a read error. The genes are TRBV7-8 and TRBJ2-3; maybe TRBD2 (7 bases). The CDR3 consists of 15 residues. From germline, CDR1 is SGHVS and CDR2 FQNEAQ. In nucleotides, the CDR3 is TGTGCCAGCAGCTTAGACCGGGGGGCTGCAGATACGAAGTATTTT. Translating it yields CASSLDRGAADTKYF.

This clonotype was picked up many times. The genes are TRBV6-2 or TRBV6-3 and TRBJ2-1; 7 nucleotides align to TRBD1. The CDR3 spans 15 residues. The junction had 8 bases not matched to a gene; V was cut back by 5 bases and J by 4 bases. CDR1 is MNHEY, CDR2 SVGEGT, per germline. The CDR3 bases are TGTGCCAGCAGTCCATCCCGGGGACAGTACAATGAGCAGTTCTTC. Amino acid sequence: CASSPSRGQYNEQFF.

This clonotype was seen many times. V usage is TRBV29-1 and J usage is TRBJ2-1, with D possibly called TRBD1 or TRBD2 (5 bases each). The CDR3 has 14 amino acids. V lost 1 base, J lost 1 base, and 8 bases lay in between. The V gene's germline CDR1 is SQVTM and CDR2 ANQGSEA. In DNA, the CDR3 is TGCAGCGTTGAAGGGGGACCTTCCTACAATGAGCAGTTCTTC. Its translation: CSVEGGPSYNEQFF.

Regarding this clonotype: Compared with germline, one end of the junction differs, possibly owing to a read error. CDR3 residues: CASSQGLAGVYDQYF. Here the CDR3 DNA reads TGTGCCAGCAGCCAGGGACTAGCGGGAGTTTACGACCAGTACTTC. The chain joins TRBV3-1 to TRBJ2-7; 14 nucleotides align to TRBD2. The germline V gene encodes CDR1 LGHDT and CDR2 YNNKEL (reference sequence). The CDR3 sequence is 15 residues long.

Worth noting for this clonotype: A much bigger clone sits one base away, suggesting this may be a read error. This rearrangement joins TRBV6-2 or TRBV6-3 to TRBJ2-2, with 9 bases fitting TRBD2. The V gene end was trimmed by 6 bases and the J gene end by 2 bases; junction bases not matched to a gene: 10. Germline V lookup: CDR1 MNHEY, CDR2 SVGEGT. CDR3 size: 17 residues. As DNA, the CDR3 is TGTGCCAGCAGCACTCGTCTAGCGGGAAGAAACACCGGGGAGCTGTTTTTT. Its protein product is CASSTRLAGRNTGELFF.

Many counts were recorded for this clonotype. The chain recombines TRBV29-1 with TRBJ2-7, with 8 bases fitting TRBD2. From germline, CDR1 is SQVTM and CDR2 ANQGSEA. J was trimmed by 5 bases and V by 4 bases; bases with no gene match: 4. CDR3 length: 12 amino acids. CDR3 bases: TGCAGCGTTGCGGGGGGGGGGAACGAGCAGTACTTC. It translates to CSVAGGGNEQYF.

This clonotype was observed a few times. Compared with germline, one end of the junction differs, possibly owing to a read error. This chain uses TRBV12-3 or TRBV12-4 with TRBJ1-2; D may be TRBD1 (6 bases). CDR3 length equals 13 residues. DNA for the CDR3: TGTGCCAGCAGTCCCGGGACATCCTATGGCTGCACCTTC. Protein: CASSPGTSYGCTF.

Of note for this clonotype: Relative to the germline gene, one junction end is altered; a read error may explain this. This chain joins TRBV28 and TRBJ1-5; D might be TRBD1 (6 bases). CDR3 length: 16 residues. The V gene's germline CDR1 is MDHEN and CDR2 SYDVKM. CDR3 in DNA: TGCGCCAGCAGTTTAAGTCCGGGACATAGCAATCAGCCCCAGCATTTT. Translating gives CASSLSPGHSNQPQHF.

At least ten counts were recorded for this clonotype. This sequence joins TRBV29-1 and TRBJ2-1; 10 bases match TRBD1. Germline V gene sequence: CDR1 SQVTM, CDR2 ANQGSEA. This CDR3 has 13 amino acids. V lost 0 bases, J lost 12 bases, and 5 bases stayed unmatched. CDR3 DNA: TGCAGCGTTGAAGAAGACAGGGGGCTCAGGCAGTTCTTC. Amino acids: CSVEEDRGLRQFF.

On this clonotype: The junction does not match germline at one end; this may be a read error. The V call is TRBV27, the J call TRBJ2-1; the D gene is possibly TRBD2 (5 bases). The CDR3 consists of 13 residues. Germline loops: CDR1 MNHEY, CDR2 SMNVEV (reference sequence). The DNA for the CDR3 is TGTGACAGCAGTTTCTCCGGGATTTACGAGCAGTTCTTC. Its translation: CDSSFSGIYEQFF.

Points on this clonotype: This may come from a read error, since a much larger clone is one base off. The rearrangement joins TRBV11-2 to TRBJ2-3; D remains ambiguous. V gave up 6 bases and J gave up 8 bases, with 15 bases separating them. The germline gives CDR1 SGHAT, CDR2 FQNNGV. CDR3 length equals 13 residues. For the CDR3, the DNA is TGTGCCAGCAGGTTCAACGCCGCTAGTACGCAGTATTTT. This encodes CASRFNAASTQYF.

The rearrangement links TRBV12-3 or TRBV12-4 to TRBJ2-7; 7 bases line up with TRBD1. J was trimmed by 3 bases and V by 5 bases; bases with no gene match: 4. The CDR3 extends over 13 amino acids. The CDR3 coding sequence is TGTGCCAGCAGTCGGGACAGAGTCTACGAGCAGTACTTC. It codes for CASSRDRVYEQYF.

A remark on this clonotype: A much larger clone differs from this one at a single base, so this may be a read error. The V and J genes are TRBV5-1 and TRBJ1-1; D unresolved. Germline CDR1 and CDR2: SGHRS and YFSETQ. The CDR3 sequence is 15 residues long. For the CDR3, the DNA is TGCGCCGGCAGCTTGCCAGGTCGGATGAACACTGAAGCTTTCTTT. It yields the protein CAGSLPGRMNTEAFF. Full variable domain (outside the CDR3, taken from reference TRBV5-1 and TRBJ1-1): KAGVTQTPRYLIKTRGQQVTLSCSPISGHRSVSWYQQTPGQGLQFLFEYFSETQRNKGNFPGRFSGRQFSNSRSEMNVSTLELGDSALYLCAGSLPGRMNTEAFFGQGTRLTVV.

On this clonotype itself: One end of the junction fails to match germline, which may point to a read error. The rearrangement joins TRBV6-2 or TRBV6-3 to TRBJ2-5; TRBD1 matches at 7 bases. The CDR3 covers 12 residues. CDR1 MNHEY and CDR2 SVGEGT come from the germline V gene. CDR3 coding DNA: TGTGCCAGTAGGGCAGGGGGAGAGACCCGGTACTTC. Translated, it gives CASRAGGETRYF.

Ten or more counts support this clonotype. V and J are TRBV4-1 and TRBJ2-2; D perhaps matches TRBD1 (5 bases). CDR3 size: 14 residues. CDR1 MGHRA and CDR2 YSYEKL come from the germline V gene. Deletions cut 0 bases from V and 6 bases from J, with 8 bases between. Written as DNA, the CDR3 is TGCGCCAGCAGCCAAGACTTGGGGCCCGGGGAGCTGTTTTTT. Translating it yields CASSQDLGPGELFF.

This clonotype has just one count. V gene TRBV27 combines with J gene TRBJ2-7, with 7 positions matching TRBD2. The germline V gene has CDR1 MNHEY and CDR2 SMNVEV (reference sequence). This CDR3 is built from 13 residues. V lost 6 bases to trimming and J lost 6 bases; unmatched junction nucleotides: 8. CDR3 protein: CASSSVASGEQYF. CDR3 sequence (DNA): TGTGCCAGCAGCAGTGTAGCTAGCGGCGAGCAGTACTTC.

This clonotype was counted at least ten times. The rearrangement uses TRBV28 and TRBJ2-4, with a tentative D call TRBD2 (5 bases). V lost 2 bases and J 5 bases, leaving 10 bases between the germline ends. CDR3 length equals 14 residues. CDR1 and CDR2 (germline): MDHEN, SYDVKM. CDR3 protein: CASSLRVRENIQYF. CDR3 bases: TGTGCCAGCAGTTTAAGGGTGAGGGAAAACATTCAGTACTTC.

This clonotype was seen repeatedly, ten times or more. The genes are TRBV5-6 and TRBJ2-7, with D unclear. CDR3 size: 14 residues. Germline values: CDR1 SGHDT, CDR2 YYEEEE. Trimming shortened V by 0 bases and J by 2 bases, and 9 bases separated the two germline ends. The CDR3 DNA reads TGTGCCAGCAGCTTGGGGGTGGGAACCTACGAGCAGTACTTC. It yields the protein CASSLGVGTYEQYF.

The table lists this clonotype with many counts. The V gene is TRBV29-1, the J gene TRBJ1-1; no firm D call. CDR3 size: 15 residues. V was shortened by 6 bases and J by 0 bases, with 17 bases between the two germline ends. Germline assignment: CDR1 SQVTM and CDR2 ANQGSEA. In nucleotides, the CDR3 is TGCAGCGTCGGGCAGGTTTTCGGCATGAACACTGAAGCTTTCTTT. Amino acids: CSVGQVFGMNTEAFF.

This clonotype was seen ten or more times. V usage is TRBV5-4 and J usage is TRBJ1-3, with D unclear. The CDR3 is made up of 15 amino acids. Germline CDR1 SGHNT, CDR2 YYREEE (reference sequence). Trimming removed 4 bases from V and 0 bases from J, with 11 bases in between. The CDR3 loop is CASSVYRTSGNTIYF. CDR3 coding DNA: TGTGCCAGCAGCGTTTACAGAACCTCTGGAAACACCATATATTTT.

In its sample, this clonotype was seen many times. V and J are TRBV15 and TRBJ2-5; D could derive from TRBD1 or TRBD2 (6 bases each). Germline lookup yields CDR1 LNHNV and CDR2 YYDKDF (reference sequence). The CDR3 loop spans 15 amino acids. V shed 8 bases and J shed 4 bases, with 20 bases lying between them. CDR3 sequence reads: CATQGGTGSTETQYF. The CDR3 DNA sequence: TGTGCCACCCAAGGGGGGACGGGATCGACAGAGACCCAGTACTTC.

This clonotype has ten or more counts. The CDR3 coding sequence is TGTGCCAGCAGTTTTACGGGGGGGCTGGATGAGACCCAGTACTTC. Translation gives CASSFTGGLDETQYF. This chain uses TRBV28 with TRBJ2-5, with TRBD2 matching 8 bases. CDR3 length: 15 amino acids. Germline values: CDR1 MDHEN, CDR2 SYDVKM. Unmatched junction bases numbered 8, after V lost 3 bases and J lost 5 bases.

As regards this clonotype: The junction shows a germline mismatch at one end, possibly a read error. The chain joins TRBV5-1 to TRBJ2-3; D unresolved. Germline CDR1 is SGHRS and CDR2 is YFSETQ. The CDR3 runs to 15 residues. CDR3 nucleotides: TGCGCCAGCGGCTTGAAGGCACCGGGCCCCGATACACAGTATTTT. Amino acids: CASGLKAPGPDTQYF. Based on the CDR3 plus reference TRBV5-1 and TRBJ2-3, the full variable domain is KAGVTQTPRYLIKTRGQQVTLSCSPISGHRSVSWYQQTPGQGLQFLFEYFSETQRNKGNFPGRFSGRQFSNSRSEMNVSTLELGDSALYLCASGLKAPGPDTQYFGPGTRLTVL.